A single sample gave rise to the 28 T cell receptor beta chains below, sequenced in a study of T cell repertoires in cytomegalovirus infection. TCRdb redid the calling of the reads with MiXCR, one entry per CDR3 protein. Of around 550,000 distinct CDR3 sequences in the sample, about 30% were seen once. Input material: PBMCs. These receptors all come from a human donor in good health (CMV status not recorded). Some clones in this sample may be carry-over from other donors' samples.

A few counts support this clonotype. Compared with germline, one end of the junction differs, possibly owing to a read error. The chain uses TRBV7-2 and TRBJ2-3; 8 nucleotides agree with TRBD2. The CDR3 is 16 amino acids. Germline values: CDR1 SGHTA, CDR2 FQGNSA. The CDR3: CVSSWWTSPRGDTQYF. The CDR3 DNA reads TGTGTCAGCAGCTGGTGGACTAGCCCAAGAGGAGATACGCAGTATTTT.

In this sample, this clonotype turned up a few times. The J gene is TRBJ2-2, the V gene TRBV27, with TRBD2 matching 10 bases. Germline-derived CDR1 and CDR2 are MNHEY and SMNVEV (reference sequence). V lost 3 bases to trimming and J lost 0 bases; unmatched junction nucleotides: 7. CDR3 length: 18 amino acids. The CDR3 DNA sequence: TGTGCCAGCAGTTTCATTCTAGCGGGAGCTGCGAACACCGGGGAGCTGTTTTTT. Translated: CASSFILAGAANTGELFF.

J is TRBJ2-2 and V is TRBV18, with a weak D call TRBD2 (6 bases). The CDR3 extends over 15 amino acids. V was clipped by 3 bases and J by 3 bases, with 11 bases between them. Germline CDR1 KGHSH, CDR2 LQKENI. The CDR3 here is CASSPRREDTGELFF. DNA of the CDR3: TGTGCCAGCTCACCCCGAAGGGAGGACACCGGGGAGCTGTTTTTT.

This clonotype was observed a handful of times. This chain links TRBV4-1 with TRBJ2-1, with D perhaps matching TRBD2 (6 bases). Germline loops: CDR1 MGHRA, CDR2 YSYEKL. V was clipped by 1 base and J by 4 bases, with 11 bases between them. The CDR3 contains 15 residues. CDR3 sequence reads: CASSQVIGRYNEQFF. DNA for the CDR3: TGCGCCAGCAGCCAAGTGATAGGGAGGTACAATGAGCAGTTCTTC.

This clonotype was picked up a small number of times. V and J are TRBV9 and TRBJ2-3; 14 bases are a match to TRBD2. The CDR3 sequence is 16 residues long. Germline loops: CDR1 SGDLS, CDR2 YYNGEE. V shed 4 bases and J 5 bases; nucleotides not matched to a gene: 6. The CDR3 here is CASSLGTSGSIDTQYF. The CDR3 DNA is TGTGCCAGCAGCCTCGGGACTAGCGGGAGTATAGATACGCAGTATTTT.

CDR3 protein: CSAGLAGRPYEQYV. As DNA, the CDR3 is TGCAGTGCTGGACTAGCGGGCCGTCCTTACGAGCAGTACGTC. The chain is built from TRBV20-1 and TRBJ2-7, with TRBD2 identical over 11 bases. The CDR3 has 14 residues. The germline gives CDR1 DFQATT, CDR2 SNEGSKA (reference sequence). V gave up 5 bases and J gave up 4 bases; unmatched junction bases: 7.

The chain is built from TRBV19 and TRBJ2-2; no reliable D call. CDR1 is LNHDA and CDR2 is SQIVND in the germline V gene (reference sequence). This CDR3 is 13 amino acids long. Between the trimmed V and J ends, which lost 7 bases and 6 bases, there was a span of 12 bases. The CDR3 DNA reads TGTGCCAGTAATTCCAGGTTACCCGGGGAGCTGTTTTTT. It yields the protein CASNSRLPGELFF.

The chain recombines TRBV28 with TRBJ1-2, with a tentative D call TRBD1 (5 bases). Germline-derived CDR1 and CDR2 are MDHEN and SYDVKM. Trimming took off 5 bases at V and 2 bases at J, with 15 bases between the two ends. The CDR3 is 15 residues long. In nucleotides, the CDR3 is TGTGCCAGCAGTCCCCCATCGTGGGGGAACTATGGCTACACCTTC. Translation gives CASSPPSWGNYGYTF.

This clonotype showed up many times. This chain links TRBV7-2 with TRBJ2-1, with D perhaps TRBD2 (5 bases). CDR3 length: 15 residues. In germline, CDR1 is SGHTA, CDR2 FQGNSA. V was cut by 3 bases and J by 9 bases, with 18 bases left in between. The CDR3 sequence is CASSLGLRVFTEQFF. For the CDR3, the DNA is TGTGCCAGCAGCTTGGGTTTGAGGGTATTCACTGAGCAGTTCTTC.

This clonotype was seen only a few times. The chain recombines TRBV6-5 with TRBJ2-2; 9 nucleotides align to TRBD1. CDR1 is MNHEY and CDR2 is SVGAGI in the germline V gene. This CDR3 has 15 amino acids. V gave up 8 bases and J gave up 4 bases; unmatched junction bases: 8. CDR3 amino acids: CASRYRGHGTGELFF. CDR3 DNA sequence: TGTGCCAGCCGCTACAGGGGGCATGGCACCGGGGAGCTGTTTTTT.

This clonotype was counted many times. The gene calls are TRBV7-6 and TRBJ2-3; no definite D call. CDR1 is SGHVS, CDR2 FNYEAQ, per germline. Deletions cut 5 bases from V and 4 bases from J, with 10 bases between. The CDR3 spans 13 residues. CDR3 in DNA: TGTGCCAGCAGCCTATGGCTAGCAGATACGCAGTATTTT. Protein sequence: CASSLWLADTQYF. The whole variable domain, remainder taken from reference TRBV7-6 and TRBJ2-3, is GAGVSQSPRYKVTKRGQDVALRCDPISGHVSLYWYRQALGQGPEFLTYFNYEAQQDKSGLPNDRFSAERPEGSISTLTIQRTEQRDSAMYRCASSLWLADTQYFGPGTRLTVL.

The rearrangement joins TRBV12-3 or TRBV12-4 to TRBJ2-7; D not resolved. The V end lost 3 bases, the J end lost 0 bases, and 9 bases lay between the germline ends. The CDR3 loop spans 14 amino acids. CDR3 amino acids: CASSFSEASYEQYF. The CDR3 region has the DNA TGTGCCAGCAGTTTTTCAGAAGCCTCCTACGAGCAGTACTTC.

The V gene is TRBV20-1, the J gene TRBJ2-7; TRBD1 agrees at 7 bases. The CDR3 runs 12 residues. The germline gives CDR1 DFQATT, CDR2 SNEGSKA (reference sequence). V shed 6 bases and J 3 bases; nucleotides not matched to a gene: 5. CDR3 protein: CSARQGVYEQYF. The CDR3 bases are TGCAGTGCCAGACAGGGCGTCTACGAGCAGTACTTC.

This clonotype was found many times. The chain carries TRBV7-2 and TRBJ2-1; 8 bases agree with TRBD2. The CDR3 sequence is 18 residues long. Germline V gene lookup returns CDR1 SGHTA and CDR2 FQGNSA. V gave up 0 bases and J gave up 9 bases; unmatched junction bases: 16. The CDR3 here is CASSLATRLAFRQGEQFF. In DNA form, the CDR3 reads TGTGCCAGCAGCTTAGCGACCCGACTAGCGTTTAGGCAGGGTGAGCAGTTCTTC.

The chain employs TRBV20-1 and TRBJ2-1; no definite D call. The V end was cut by 5 bases, the J end by 7 bases, with 12 bases between. Germline CDR1 is DFQATT and CDR2 is SNEGSKA (reference sequence). This CDR3 contains 12 residues. The CDR3 DNA follows: TGCAGTGCTGGGGTAGCTTGGAATGAGCAGTTCTTC. This codes for CSAGVAWNEQFF.

This chain uses TRBV24-1 with TRBJ1-5; D not resolved. The V gene lost 5 bases and the J gene lost 7 bases, with 17 bases spanning the gap. The CDR3 extends over 15 amino acids. Germline CDR1 is KGHDR and CDR2 is SFDVKD. This chain's CDR3 is CATSAPGVGRQPQHF. DNA for the CDR3: TGTGCCACCAGTGCCCCGGGAGTAGGGCGCCAGCCCCAGCATTTT.

In this sample, this clonotype turned up a few times. This chain joins TRBV6-1 and TRBJ1-4; unclear D gene. With 1 base removed from V and 5 bases from J, the gap between germline ends came to 8 bases. CDR3 length: 14 residues. The germline CDR1 and CDR2 sequences are MNHNS and SASEGT. This CDR3 is CASSEGPVNEKLFF. CDR3 coding DNA: TGTGCCAGCAGTGAAGGCCCCGTCAATGAAAAACTGTTTTTT.

In its sample, this clonotype was seen many times. The CDR3 nucleotides read TGTGCCAGCAGTTACCCCAGGGACGGTGAGCAGTTCTTC. Its protein is CASSYPRDGEQFF. The chain employs TRBV6-6 and TRBJ2-1; D could derive from TRBD1 or TRBD2 (5 bases each). Germline V gene data show CDR1 as MNHNY and CDR2 as SVGAGI (reference sequence). V gave up 2 bases and J gave up 9 bases, with 11 bases separating them. This CDR3 is built from 13 residues.

The count of this clonotype is one. The chain has TRBV6-2 or TRBV6-3 and TRBJ2-7; 8 bases map to TRBD2. Per the germline V gene, CDR1 is MNHEY and CDR2 is SVGEGT. V trimming: 0 bases; J trimming: 3 bases; junction bases outside the gene matches: 4. CDR3 size: 15 residues. The CDR3 DNA is TGTGCCAGCAGTTACTCTCTAGCGGGTTACTACGAGCAGTACTTC. It codes for CASSYSLAGYYEQYF.

This clonotype was recorded a few times. The gene calls are TRBV23-1 and TRBJ2-3; TRBD2 might be the D (6 bases). TRBV23-1 is classed as an ORF, of uncertain function. With 6 bases removed from V and 4 bases from J, the gap between germline ends came to 26 bases. This CDR3 is 18 amino acids long. CDR3 coding DNA: TGCGCCAGCAGATGTTTACGGGACTCCAGAAAAGGGGCAGATACGCAGTATTTT. This encodes CASRCLRDSRKGADTQYF.

The V gene is TRBV4-1, the J gene TRBJ2-7; D may be TRBD2 (6 bases). Germline lookup yields CDR1 MGHRA and CDR2 YSYEKL. This CDR3 contains 16 residues. The V and J ends lost 0 bases and 3 bases respectively, with 15 bases between them. The CDR3 is CASSQERAGLRYEQYF. The CDR3 DNA sequence: TGCGCCAGCAGCCAAGAAAGAGCGGGTCTCCGCTACGAGCAGTACTTC.

This chain joins TRBV18 and TRBJ1-6; 7 bases fit TRBD1. Per the germline V gene, CDR1 is KGHSH and CDR2 is LQKENI. J lost 6 bases, V lost 6 bases, and 5 bases had no gene match. This CDR3 contains 14 residues. Here the CDR3 DNA reads TGTGCCAGCTCGCTGGACAGGACTAATTCACCCCTCCACTTT. It translates to CASSLDRTNSPLHF.

The chain joins TRBV28 to TRBJ2-5; D gene uncertain. Germline CDR1 is MDHEN and CDR2 is SYDVKM. This CDR3 has 17 residues. V gave up 3 bases and J gave up 1 base, with 18 bases separating them. CDR3 in DNA: TGTGCCAGCAGTTTGAGCCTCCCCCTAGGCGGCCAAGAGACCCAGTACTTC. Translating gives CASSLSLPLGGQETQYF.

The gene calls are TRBV12-3 or TRBV12-4 and TRBJ1-3, with a weak D call TRBD1 (6 bases). The CDR3 extends over 18 amino acids. V gave up 6 bases and J gave up 0 bases, with 21 bases separating them. For the CDR3, the DNA is TGTGCCAGCAGACCCGGGACACAGGAAATATTCTCTGGAAACACCATATATTTT. As protein: CASRPGTQEIFSGNTIYF.

This clonotype appeared a few times. This rearrangement joins TRBV19 to TRBJ1-2; D not resolved. V gave up 3 bases and J gave up 8 bases, with 13 bases separating them. The CDR3 is 13 amino acids. Germline V gene data show CDR1 as LNHDA and CDR2 as SQIVND (reference sequence). The CDR3 DNA reads TGTGCCAGTAGTATTAAGGGAATTGGGGGCTACACCTTC. Translated, it gives CASSIKGIGGYTF.

The rearrangement uses TRBV4-1 and TRBJ1-2; possible D gene TRBD1, 6 bases. Trimming stripped 3 bases from V and 7 bases from J, with 12 bases between. CDR3 size: 13 residues. Germline CDR1 reads MGHRA; CDR2 reads YSYEKL. The CDR3 loop is CASSQTGLIGYTF. The CDR3 nucleotides are TGCGCCAGCAGCCAGACAGGCCTTATTGGCTACACCTTC.

In this sample, this clonotype turned up a few times. This chain joins TRBV7-2 and TRBJ1-2; 9 bases fit TRBD1. The CDR3 is made up of 16 amino acids. Germline CDR1 is SGHTA and CDR2 is FQGNSA. With 6 bases clipped from V and 8 bases from J, the junction kept 16 bases outside the gene matches. CDR3 bases: TGTGCCAGCAGACCCCCTCTTAGGACAGGGGTCTTCGGCTACACCTTC. Its translation: CASRPPLRTGVFGYTF.

As concerns this clonotype: Relative to the germline gene, one junction end is altered; a read error may explain this. V and J are TRBV7-4 and TRBJ1-5; 10 positions match TRBD1. The CDR3 is 18 amino acids. Germline V gene lookup returns CDR1 SGHVT and CDR2 SQSDAQ. The CDR3 nucleotides are TGTGCCAGCAGCCCAGGGACAGGGGACGAGGATAGCATTCAGCCCCAGCATTTT. This codes for CASSPGTGDEDSIQPQHF. The full variable domain, with the rest looked up from reference TRBV7-4 and TRBJ1-5, is GAGVSQSPRYKVAKRGRDVALRCDSISGHVTLYWYRQTLGQGSEVLTYSQSDAQRDKSGRPSGRFSAERPERSVSTLKIQRTEQGDSAVYLCASSPGTGDEDSIQPQHFGDGTRLSIL.